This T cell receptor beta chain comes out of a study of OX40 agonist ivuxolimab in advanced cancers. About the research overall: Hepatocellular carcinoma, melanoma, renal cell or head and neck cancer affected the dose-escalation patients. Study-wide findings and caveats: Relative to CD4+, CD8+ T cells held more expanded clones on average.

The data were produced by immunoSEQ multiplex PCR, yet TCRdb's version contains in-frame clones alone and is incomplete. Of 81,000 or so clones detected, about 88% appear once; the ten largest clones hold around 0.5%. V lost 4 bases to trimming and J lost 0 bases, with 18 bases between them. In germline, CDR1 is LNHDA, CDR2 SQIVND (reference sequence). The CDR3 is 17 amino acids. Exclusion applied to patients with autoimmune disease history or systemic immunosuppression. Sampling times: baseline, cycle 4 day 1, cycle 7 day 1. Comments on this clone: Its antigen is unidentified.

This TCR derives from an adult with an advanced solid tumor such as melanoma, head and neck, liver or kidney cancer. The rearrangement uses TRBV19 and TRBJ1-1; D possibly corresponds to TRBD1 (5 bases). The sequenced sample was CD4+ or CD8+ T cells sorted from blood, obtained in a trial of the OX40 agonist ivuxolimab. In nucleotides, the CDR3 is TGTGCCAGTAGTAGGCCCCTTCGTGGGGGGGTGAACACTGAAGCTTTCTTT. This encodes CASSRPLRGGVNTEAFF.